A selection of T cell receptor beta chains follows, all from one sample in a study of blood T cells in healthy people across ages. In TCRdb, the 5' RACE reads were re-called with MiXCR into one record per CDR3 protein. The data contain about 1,800,000 distinct CDR3 sequences, about 28% of them singletons. Sequenced material: blood. These receptors were collected from a woman between 25 and 40 years old in good health. The CDR3 runs from the conserved cysteine through the conserved F or W.

v_call	j_call	cdr3_aa
TRBV7-9	TRBJ2-1	CASSTQTGAENSEQFF
TRBV28	TRBJ1-2	CASKFGYGYTF
TRBV7-2	TRBJ2-2	CASSPPRETGELFF
TRBV5-1	TRBJ1-2	CASSLGDRDLDYTF
TRBV20-1	TRBJ2-1	CSARDTGLAGDEQFF
TRBV5-6	TRBJ1-6	CASSLGLGGSGSPLHF
TRBV30	TRBJ2-2	CAWTGTGGTGELFF
TRBV6-5	TRBJ2-2	CASSYQGQGKGGTGELFF
TRBV20-1	TRBJ1-2	CSARGTGNAYGYTF
TRBV20-1	TRBJ1-4	CSARDGQWGRKLFF
TRBV20-1	TRBJ2-7	CSASSVRVEQYF
TRBV7-2	TRBJ2-1	CASSPGLAGRYNEQFF
TRBV12-3/TRBV12-4	TRBJ2-1	CASSFPSGGAYEQFF
TRBV5-1	TRBJ2-1	CASSSYNEQFF
TRBV7-9	TRBJ1-1	CASSLAWQGASPFF
TRBV13	.	CASSLDQNYEQYF
TRBV13	TRBJ1-4	CASSFLGGVLFF
TRBV7-2	TRBJ1-2	CASSPDRESYGYTF
TRBV29-1	TRBJ2-3	CSGATRDTDTQYF
TRBV27	TRBJ2-3	CASTFPPGARVELDTQYF
TRBV9	TRBJ2-1	CASSPGVAGSNEQFF
TRBV29-1	TRBJ2-1	CSGGSRRRSYNEQFF
TRBV28	TRBJ2-5	CASSLWGRGETQYF
TRBV5-1	TRBJ2-1	CASSFSSDSYNELFF
TRBV10-3	TRBJ2-1	CAISASGSNDEQFF
TRBV20-1	TRBJ2-5	CVTGEETQYF
TRBV3-1	TRBJ1-4	CASSQRGTNEKLFF
TRBV12-5	TRBJ2-5	CASGLGGSGQYF
TRBV29-1	TRBJ2-3	CSVAGSPGENTQYF
TRBV4-1	TRBJ2-7	CASSQGGKGSYEQYF
TRBV9	TRBJ1-2	CASSVSEGGGYGYTF
TRBV14	TRBJ2-5	CASSQSLLRGVQETQYF
TRBV20-1	TRBJ2-1	CSARWRAGGHNEQFF
TRBV20-1	TRBJ2-7	CCANPRPGEQYF
TRBV20-1	TRBJ2-7	CSAREDGIEQYF
TRBV5-1	TRBJ1-3	CASSLGDRDRGNTIYF
TRBV27	TRBJ2-1	CASSLDTPYNEQFF
TRBV12-3/TRBV12-4	TRBJ1-6	CASSRDRADSPLHF
TRBV12-3/TRBV12-4	TRBJ1-5	CASRGPGGPQHF
TRBV5-1	TRBJ2-7	CASSLGGLTRSYEQYF
TRBV5-5	TRBJ1-2	CASSATQGSYGYTF
TRBV5-5	TRBJ2-7	CASSLGRDGYYEQYF
TRBV18	TRBJ2-5	CASSPTQATQYF
TRBV2	TRBJ2-7	CASSEFGTAYEQYF
TRBV20-1	TRBJ2-5	CSARVLSVGVVKETQYF
TRBV29-1	TRBJ2-1	CSVPGRGRASGRANEQFF
TRBV14	TRBJ2-7	CASSQLGAGAYEQYF
TRBV2	TRBJ2-1	CASSELVPQKEQFF
TRBV6-5	TRBJ1-1	CASGETGHTEAFF
TRBV5-1	TRBJ1-4	CASSSGQPNEKLFF
TRBV7-9	TRBJ2-7	CASSRTSGVFEQYF
TRBV9	.	CASSVGSPGSGETQYF
TRBV7-9	TRBJ2-2	CASGTGLDTGELFF
TRBV7-7	TRBJ2-1	CASSPGNDEQFF